This TCR beta chain was identified during a study of T cell repertoires in cytomegalovirus infection. On the study more broadly: Selected CMV epitopes included recently identified HLA-C-restricted ones as well as well-studied HLA-B-restricted ones. It can be stated that public TCR beta signatures indicated CMV infection as well as a matching HLA type. Study observations and caveats: HLA-C-restricted CMV-specific TCR beta clonotypes prevailed in the ex vivo response.

This clonotype showed up just a few times. Its antigen remains unknown. The germline V and J ends were trimmed by 6 bases and 0 bases, with 15 bases remaining between them. This CDR3 is built from 16 residues. TCRdb reanalysed the reads using MiXCR and keeps one entry per CDR3 protein. Of a few hundred thousand distinct CDR3 sequences detected, around two fifths appear once; the ten largest clones hold more than 40%. The chain is built from TRBV12-3 or TRBV12-4 and TRBJ1-3, with D unclear. Sequenced material: cultured PBMCs, taken from culture after CMV antigen stimulation. The TCR comes from a human donor in good health (CMV status not recorded). Some clones in this sample may be carry-over from other donors' samples. As DNA, the CDR3 is TGTGCCAGCAGGGGTATCAGGAGAATCTCTGGAAACACCATATATTTT. This codes for CASRGIRRISGNTIYF.